The 10 T cell receptor beta chains listed next were all sequenced from one sample in a study of CD8 T cells in Susac syndrome. RNA amounts of roughly 0.5 to 1 ug underwent reverse transcription with random hexamers. TCRdb processed the immunoSEQ multiplex PCR reads anew with MiXCR; each CDR3 protein has one entry. This sample yields roughly 160,000 distinct CDR3 sequences, of which 90% to 96% are seen a single time; around 0.12% belongs to the top ten. The sample consisted of CD4+ T cells from PBMCs. The receptors shown here come from a human donor with Susac syndrome.

This sequence joins TRBV18 and TRBJ2-7; TRBD1 aligns across 7 bases. CDR3 length: 15 residues. Losses at the gene ends were 6 bases for V and 3 bases for J; bases not matched to a gene: 11. CDR1 and CDR2 from the germline V gene are KGHSH and LQKENI. CDR3 sequence reads: CASSRVPGQIYEQYF. The CDR3 DNA reads TGTGCCAGCTCCAGAGTCCCGGGACAGATCTACGAGCAGTACTTC.

CDR3 loop: CATSSGGGYGEAFF. CDR3 DNA: TGTGCCACCAGCTCTGGAGGAGGATACGGTGAAGCTTTCTTT. This rearrangement joins TRBV15 to TRBJ1-1, with D uncertain. The germline V gene has CDR1 LNHNV and CDR2 YYDKDF (reference sequence). V gave up 5 bases and J gave up 7 bases, with 17 bases separating them. The CDR3 is made up of 14 amino acids.

This chain links TRBV12-3 or TRBV12-4 with TRBJ2-7; D gene uncertain. Trimming stripped 3 bases from V and 6 bases from J, with 12 bases between. CDR3 length: 13 residues. This CDR3 reads CASSFLLTSEQYF. CDR3 coding DNA: TGTGCCAGCAGTTTTCTCCTTACATCCGAGCAGTACTTC.

This chain links TRBV12-3 or TRBV12-4 with TRBJ2-1; 9 bases agree with TRBD2. V shed 5 bases and J 6 bases; nucleotides not matched to a gene: 11. The length of the CDR3 is 16 residues. Here the CDR3 DNA reads TGTGCCAGCAGTCCCCGTGGGCTAGCGGGACCCAATGAGCAGTTCTTC. Translating gives CASSPRGLAGPNEQFF.

The chain uses TRBV28 and TRBJ2-6; possible D gene TRBD1, 6 bases. Trimming stripped 5 bases from V and 2 bases from J, with 10 bases between. Germline CDR1 is MDHEN and CDR2 is SYDVKM. The CDR3 consists of 15 residues. The CDR3 loop is CASSPTGPGANVLTF. For the CDR3, the DNA is TGTGCCAGCAGTCCTACAGGGCCTGGGGCCAACGTCCTGACTTTC. Complete variable domain (other parts from reference TRBV28 and TRBJ2-6): DVKVTQSSRYLVKRTGEKVFLECVQDMDHENMFWYRQDPGLGLRLIYFSYDVKMKEKGDIPEGYSVSREKKERFSLILESASTNQTSMYLCASSPTGPGANVLTFGAGSRLTVL.

This sequence joins TRBV4-3 and TRBJ2-5, with a tentative D call TRBD2 (6 bases). Between the trimmed V and J ends, which lost 0 bases and 5 bases, there was a span of 7 bases. The CDR3 loop spans 13 amino acids. The germline gives CDR1 LGHNA, CDR2 YSLEER. This CDR3 is CASSQDGGETQYF. The CDR3 nucleotides are TGCGCCAGCAGCCAAGATGGAGGGGAGACCCAGTACTTC.

This chain uses TRBV5-1 with TRBJ2-1; D ambiguous. The germline V gene has CDR1 SGHRS and CDR2 YFSETQ. The V and J ends lost 3 bases and 6 bases respectively, with 10 bases between them. There are 13 residues in the CDR3. For the CDR3, the DNA is TGCGCCAGCAGCTCCTTGGGTCCCAATGAGCAGTTCTTC. Its translation: CASSSLGPNEQFF. The whole variable domain, filled in from reference TRBV5-1 and TRBJ2-1, reads KAGVTQTPRYLIKTRGQQVTLSCSPISGHRSVSWYQQTPGQGLQFLFEYFSETQRNKGNFPGRFSGRQFSNSRSEMNVSTLELGDSALYLCASSSLGPNEQFFGPGTRLTVL.

The chain employs TRBV9 and TRBJ1-3; no clear D gene. Trimming stripped 1 base from V and 0 bases from J, with 17 bases between. The CDR3 covers 18 residues. Germline V gene data show CDR1 as SGDLS and CDR2 as YYNGEE. The CDR3 sequence: CASSVRAGDSFSGNTIYF. In DNA, the CDR3 is TGTGCCAGCAGCGTAAGGGCAGGCGATTCTTTCTCTGGAAACACCATATATTTT.

The J gene is TRBJ2-3, the V gene TRBV9; D not resolved. CDR1 and CDR2 from the germline V gene are SGDLS and YYNGEE. Trimming removed 1 base from V and 5 bases from J, with 8 bases in between. This CDR3 has 13 amino acids. The CDR3 region has the DNA TGTGCCAGCAGCGTAAGCCTAAAAGATACGCAGTATTTT. Residues: CASSVSLKDTQYF. Looking up the rest from reference TRBV9 and TRBJ2-3 gives the full variable domain: DSGVTQTPKHLITATGQRVTLRCSPRSGDLSVYWYQQSLDQGLQFLIQYYNGEERAKGNILERFSAQQFPDLHSELNLSSLELGDSALYFCASSVSLKDTQYFGPGTRLTVL.

This chain links TRBV29-1 with TRBJ2-5, with 9 bases matching TRBD2. V lost 5 bases to trimming and J lost 2 bases; unmatched junction nucleotides: 3. CDR1 and CDR2 (germline): SQVTM, ANQGSEA. The CDR3 runs 13 residues. The CDR3 spells CSVFTSGQETQYF. CDR3 sequence (DNA): TGCAGCGTTTTCACTAGCGGGCAAGAGACCCAGTACTTC.